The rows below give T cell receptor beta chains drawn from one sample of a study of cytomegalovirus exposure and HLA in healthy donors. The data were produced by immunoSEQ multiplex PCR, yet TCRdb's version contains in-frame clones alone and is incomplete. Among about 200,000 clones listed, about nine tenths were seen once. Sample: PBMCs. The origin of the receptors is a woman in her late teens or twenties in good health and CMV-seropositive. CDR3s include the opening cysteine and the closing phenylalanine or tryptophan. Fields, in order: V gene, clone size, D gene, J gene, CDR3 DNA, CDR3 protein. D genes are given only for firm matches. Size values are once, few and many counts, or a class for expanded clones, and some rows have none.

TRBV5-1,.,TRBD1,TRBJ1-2,TGCGCCAGCAGCTGGACAGGGGAAGGGTATGGCTACACCTTC,CASSWTGEGYGYTF
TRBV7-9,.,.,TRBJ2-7,TGTGCCAGCAGCTTAGCCCGCGCCGAGCAGTACTTC,CASSLARAEQYF
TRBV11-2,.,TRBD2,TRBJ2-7,TGTGCCAGCAGCTTAATGAGATTAGGAGGACTAGCGGCCGTCTACGAGCAGTACTTC,CASSLMRLGGLAAVYEQYF
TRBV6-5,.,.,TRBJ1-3,TGTGCCAGCAGTTACGGGGTGGGGGGTGACACCATATATTTT,CASSYGVGGDTIYF
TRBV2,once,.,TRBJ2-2,TGTGCCAGCAGTGAAGACAGGGTGCGCACCGGGGAGCTGTTTTTT,CASSEDRVRTGELFF
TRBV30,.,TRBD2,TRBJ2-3,TGTGCCTGGATAGGACTAGCGGGAGCGAGAAAGTTAGATACGCAGTATTTT,CAWIGLAGARKLDTQYF
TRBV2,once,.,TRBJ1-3,TGTGCCAGCAGCCTAGACAGACAACTAAACACCATATATTTT,CASSLDRQLNTIYF
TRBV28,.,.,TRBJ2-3,TGTGCCAGCAGTTCTTTTCCGGACTTCACAGATACGCAGTATTTT,CASSSFPDFTDTQYF
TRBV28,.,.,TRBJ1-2,TGTGCCAGCAGTTTAGGGGTCGGGGGAAGCAGGAACTATGGCTACACCTTC,CASSLGVGGSRNYGYTF
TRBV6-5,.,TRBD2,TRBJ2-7,TGTGCCAGCAGTTACCAGGCTAGCGGAACTTACGAGCAGTACTTC,CASSYQASGTYEQYF
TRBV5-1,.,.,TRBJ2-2,TGCGCCAGCAGCCCGGACAAGGCCATATCGTCGGTGCTGTTTTTT,CASSPDKAISSVLFF
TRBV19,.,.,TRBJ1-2,TGTGCCACCCGGCGGGAGGGCGAAGGTTATGGCTACACCTTC,CATRREGEGYGYTF
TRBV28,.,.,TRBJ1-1,TGTGCCAGCAGTCAAAGGACAGATAACACTGAAGCTTTCTTT,CASSQRTDNTEAFF
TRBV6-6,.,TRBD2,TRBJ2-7,TGTGCCAGCAGTCTCGGACTAGGAAACGAGCAGTACTTC,CASSLGLGNEQYF
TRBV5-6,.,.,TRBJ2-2,TGTGCCAGCAGCTCCCTCCCCGGGGAGCTGTTTTTT,CASSSLPGELFF
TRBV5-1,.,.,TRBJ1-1,TGCGCCAGCAGCTCAGTGGACAGCCCCCTCACTGAAGCTTTCTTT,CASSSVDSPLTEAFF
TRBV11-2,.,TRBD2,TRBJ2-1,TGTGCCAGCCGGCGGGGGGGCGTGGGGAATGAGCAGTTCTTC,CASRRGGVGNEQFF
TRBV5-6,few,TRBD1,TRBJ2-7,TGTGCCAGCAGCCTACAGGGGTACGAGCAGTACTTC,CASSLQGYEQYF
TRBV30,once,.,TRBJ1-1,TGTGCCTGGAGGGCCTTTTCGAACACTGAAGCTTTCTTT,CAWRAFSNTEAFF
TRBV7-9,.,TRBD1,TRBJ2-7,TGTGCCAGCATTCATCAGGGCGGACAGGTCGAAACCTACGAGCAGTACTTC,CASIHQGGQVETYEQYF
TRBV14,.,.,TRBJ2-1,TGTGCCAGCAGCCAAGACTTTAACTCCTACAATGAGCAGTTCTTC,CASSQDFNSYNEQFF
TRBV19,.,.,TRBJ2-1,TGTGCCAGCCGATTTGGGGGGAGGCACAATGAGCAGTTCTTC,CASRFGGRHNEQFF
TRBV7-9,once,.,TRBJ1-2,TGTGCCAGCAGCTTAGTTATGTCAGGAAACTATGGCTACACCTTC,CASSLVMSGNYGYTF
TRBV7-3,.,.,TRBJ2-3,TGTGCCAGCAGTCCAGGGGTAGATACGCAGTATTTT,CASSPGVDTQYF
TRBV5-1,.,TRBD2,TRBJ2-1,TGCGCCAGCAGCTTGTTACCGGGGGGGCAAAGTTCCTACAATGAGCAGTTCTTC,CASSLLPGGQSSYNEQFF
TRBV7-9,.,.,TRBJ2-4,TGTGCCAGCAGCTCCCCGGGCAAAAACATTCAGTACTTC,CASSSPGKNIQYF
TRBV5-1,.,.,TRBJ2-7,TGCGCCAGCAGCCCACGACAGATCTGGGAGCAGTACTTC,CASSPRQIWEQYF
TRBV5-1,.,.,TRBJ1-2,TGCGCCAGCAGCTTTAAAGGGGGACGCGGCTACACCTTC,CASSFKGGRGYTF
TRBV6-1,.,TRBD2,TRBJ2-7,TGTGCCAGCAGGGGGGGGACCCACTACGAGCAGTACTTC,CASRGGTHYEQYF
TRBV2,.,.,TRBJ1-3,TGTGCCAGCAGTAGGGGCAATAACCCCGGAAACACCATATATTTT,CASSRGNNPGNTIYF
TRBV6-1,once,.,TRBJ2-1,TGTGCCAGCAGGGAAACGGTGACTAGTCTCGGCAATGAGCAGTTCTTC,CASRETVTSLGNEQFF
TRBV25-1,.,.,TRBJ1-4,TGTGCCAGCAGTCTCTCGGGACAAAGCTTAGGTGAAAAACTGTTTTTT,CASSLSGQSLGEKLFF
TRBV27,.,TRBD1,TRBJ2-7,TGTGCCAGCAGTTTATCCCGACCCGGGACAGGGGCCTACGAGCAGTACTTC,CASSLSRPGTGAYEQYF
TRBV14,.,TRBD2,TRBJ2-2,TGTGCCAGCAGCCCGGCCGGACTAGCGGGAGGTGGGACCGGGGAGCTGTTTTTT,CASSPAGLAGGGTGELFF
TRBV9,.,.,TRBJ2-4,TGTGCCAGCAGCACCCTGACAGGACGAGCCAAAAACATTCAGTACTTC,CASSTLTGRAKNIQYF
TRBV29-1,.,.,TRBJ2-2,TGCAGCGTTGTGGGACAGAACACCGGGGAGCTGTTTTTT,CSVVGQNTGELFF
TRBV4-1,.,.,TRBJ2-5,TGCGCCAGCGGGGCTAGCGTTCAAGAGACCCAGTACTTC,CASGASVQETQYF
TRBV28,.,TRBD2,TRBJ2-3,TGTGCCAGCTCCTCCCCTAGCGGGAGAGGGACAGATACGCAGTATTTT,CASSSPSGRGTDTQYF
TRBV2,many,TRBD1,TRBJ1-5,TGTGCCAGCAGTCAGGGGGCTGGACAGCCCCAGCATTTT,CASSQGAGQPQHF
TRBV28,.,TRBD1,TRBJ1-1,TGTGCCAGCAGTTTCCGTGAGGGGGCGAGGCCTGAAGCTTTCTTT,CASSFREGARPEAFF
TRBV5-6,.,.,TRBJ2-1,TGTGCCAGCAGCTTGCTGGACTACAACAATGAGCAGTTCTTC,CASSLLDYNNEQFF
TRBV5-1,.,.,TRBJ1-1,TGCGCCAGCAGCTTTTCAGGTAGTACCACTGAAGCTTTCTTT,CASSFSGSTTEAFF
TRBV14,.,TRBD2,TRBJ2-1,TGTGCCAGCAGCCTTACTAGGCTTGGGACTAGCGGGAGAGGGCATGAGCAGTTCTTC,CASSLTRLGTSGRGHEQFF
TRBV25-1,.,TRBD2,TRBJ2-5,TGTGCCAGCAGTGAATGGACTAGCGGAGACCAAGAGACCCAGTACTTC,CASSEWTSGDQETQYF
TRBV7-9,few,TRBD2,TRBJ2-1,TGTGCCAGTGGGGGACTAGTGCCAACCAATGAGCAGTTCTTC,CASGGLVPTNEQFF
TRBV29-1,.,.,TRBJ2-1,TGCAGCGCCCTTTTGGGCGGGGCGGACTACAATGAGCAGTTCTTC,CSALLGGADYNEQFF
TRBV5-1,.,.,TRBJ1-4,TGCGCCAGCAGCCTCAGGGGAGATGAAAAACTGTTTTTT,CASSLRGDEKLFF
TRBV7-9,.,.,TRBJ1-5,TGTGCCAGCAGCTTAGGAGGGGGGGTGGGGAGCAATCAGCCCCAGCATTTT,CASSLGGGVGSNQPQHF
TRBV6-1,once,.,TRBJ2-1,TGTGCCAGCAGTGAACTCCACAACATCGAGCAGTTCTTC,CASSELHNIEQFF
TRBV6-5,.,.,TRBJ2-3,TGTGCCAGCTCCCAGGGTCCCACGCAGTATTTT,CASSQGPTQYF
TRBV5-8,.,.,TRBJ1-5,TGTGCCAGCAGCTTGCCCCCGAGTCAGGGAGGGAATCAGCCCCAGCATTTT,CASSLPPSQGGNQPQHF
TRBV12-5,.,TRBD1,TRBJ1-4,TGTGCTAGTGGAGGCCGACAGGGGGCCAGGACCCTGTTTTTT,CASGGRQGARTLFF
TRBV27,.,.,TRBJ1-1,TGTGCCAGCAGTCCGAAGACAGTTATGAACACTGAAGCTTTCTTT,CASSPKTVMNTEAFF
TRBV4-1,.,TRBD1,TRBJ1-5,TGCGCCAGCAGCCTTGGACAGGTGATCAATCAGCCCCAGCATTTT,CASSLGQVINQPQHF
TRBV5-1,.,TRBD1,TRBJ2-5,TGCGCCAGCAGCTTTCTGACAGGGGCAGGAGAGACCCAGTACTTC,CASSFLTGAGETQYF